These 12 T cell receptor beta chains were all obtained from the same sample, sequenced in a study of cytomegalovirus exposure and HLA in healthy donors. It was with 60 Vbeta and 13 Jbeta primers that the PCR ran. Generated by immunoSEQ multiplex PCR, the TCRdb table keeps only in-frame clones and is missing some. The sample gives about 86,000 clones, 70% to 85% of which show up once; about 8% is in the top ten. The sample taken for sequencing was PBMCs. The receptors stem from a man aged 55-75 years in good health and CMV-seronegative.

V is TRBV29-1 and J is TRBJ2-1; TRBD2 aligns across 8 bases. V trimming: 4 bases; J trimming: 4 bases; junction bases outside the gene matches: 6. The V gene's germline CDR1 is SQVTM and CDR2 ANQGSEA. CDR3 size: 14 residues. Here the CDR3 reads CSVAGTRDYNEQFF. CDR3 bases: TGCAGCGTTGCCGGGACTAGGGATTACAATGAGCAGTTCTTC.

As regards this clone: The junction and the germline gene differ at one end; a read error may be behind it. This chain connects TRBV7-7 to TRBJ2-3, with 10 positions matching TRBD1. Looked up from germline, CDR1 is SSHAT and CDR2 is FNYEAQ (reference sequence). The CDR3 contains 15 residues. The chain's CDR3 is CASSRTGQGTDTQYF. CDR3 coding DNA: TGTGCTAGCAGTCGAACGGGACAGGGGACAGATACGCAGTATTTT.

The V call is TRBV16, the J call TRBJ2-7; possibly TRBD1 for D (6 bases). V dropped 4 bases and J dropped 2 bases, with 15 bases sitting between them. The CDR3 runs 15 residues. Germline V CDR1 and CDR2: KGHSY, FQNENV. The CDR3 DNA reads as TGTGCCAGCAGCCCGCAGGGGTTACGCACCTACGAGCAGTACTTC. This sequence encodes CASSPQGLRTYEQYF.

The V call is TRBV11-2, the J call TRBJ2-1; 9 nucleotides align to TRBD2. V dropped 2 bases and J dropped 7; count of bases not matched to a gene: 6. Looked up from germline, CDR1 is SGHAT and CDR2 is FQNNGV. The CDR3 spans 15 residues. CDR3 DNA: TGTGCCAGCAGCTTACAGCGGGGGGACCCTAATGAGCAGTTCTTC. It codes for CASSLQRGDPNEQFF.

The CDR3 nucleotides read TGTGCCAGCAGTTCCAGAATCATCCCTGGGGCCAACGTCCTGACTTTC. It encodes CASSSRIIPGANVLTF. The chain links TRBV28 to TRBJ2-6; D not resolved. The CDR3 consists of 16 residues. The germline CDR1 and CDR2 sequences are MDHEN and SYDVKM. V lost 4 bases, J lost 2 bases, and 12 bases lay in between.

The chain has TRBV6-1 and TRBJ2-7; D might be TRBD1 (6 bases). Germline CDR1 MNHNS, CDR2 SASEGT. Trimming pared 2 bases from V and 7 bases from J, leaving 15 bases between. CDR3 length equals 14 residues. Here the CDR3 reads CASSELDRVGEQYF. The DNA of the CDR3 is TGTGCCAGCAGTGAACTGGACAGAGTAGGAGAGCAGTACTTC.

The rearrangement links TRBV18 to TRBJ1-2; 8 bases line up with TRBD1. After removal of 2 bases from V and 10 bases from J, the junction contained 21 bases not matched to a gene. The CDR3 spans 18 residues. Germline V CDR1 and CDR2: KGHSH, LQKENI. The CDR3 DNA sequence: TGTGCCAGCTCACCAAGAGGACAGGGTCCTAGAGGGTCACAATACTACACCTTC. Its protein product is CASSPRGQGPRGSQYYTF.

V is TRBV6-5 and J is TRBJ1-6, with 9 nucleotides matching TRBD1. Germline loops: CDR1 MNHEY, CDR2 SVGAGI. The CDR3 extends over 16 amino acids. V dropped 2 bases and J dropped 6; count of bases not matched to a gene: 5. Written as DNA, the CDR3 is TGTGCCAGCAGTTACATCGGGGACAGGGCTAATTCACCCCTCCACTTT. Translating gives CASSYIGDRANSPLHF.

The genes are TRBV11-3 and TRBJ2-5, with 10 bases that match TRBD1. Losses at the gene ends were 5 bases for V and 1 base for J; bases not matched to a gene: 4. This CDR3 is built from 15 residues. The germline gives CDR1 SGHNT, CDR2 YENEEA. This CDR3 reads CASSLRTGGQETQYF. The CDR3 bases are TGTGCCAGCAGCCTAAGGACAGGGGGCCAAGAGACCCAGTACTTC.

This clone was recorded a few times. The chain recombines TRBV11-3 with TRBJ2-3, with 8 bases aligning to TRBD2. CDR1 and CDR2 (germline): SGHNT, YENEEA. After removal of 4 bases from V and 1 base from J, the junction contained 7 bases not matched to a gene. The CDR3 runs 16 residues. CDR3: CASSSGGGAGTDTQYF. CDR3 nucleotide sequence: TGTGCCAGCAGCTCCGGGGGGGGCGCGGGCACAGATACGCAGTATTTT.

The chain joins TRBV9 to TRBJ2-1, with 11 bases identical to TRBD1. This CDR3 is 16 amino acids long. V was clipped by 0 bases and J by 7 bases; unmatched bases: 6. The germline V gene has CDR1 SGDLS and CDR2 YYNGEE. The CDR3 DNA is TGTGCCAGCAGCGTAGCTGGGGGACAGGGGGGAAATGAGCAGTTCTTC. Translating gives CASSVAGGQGGNEQFF.

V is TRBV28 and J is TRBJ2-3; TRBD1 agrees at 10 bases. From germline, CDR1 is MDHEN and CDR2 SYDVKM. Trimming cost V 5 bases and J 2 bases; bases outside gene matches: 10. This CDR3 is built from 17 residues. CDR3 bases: TGTGCCAGCAGTCCTACCGGGACAGGGGCCCCCACAGATACGCAGTATTTT. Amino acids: CASSPTGTGAPTDTQYF.